Below are 7 T cell receptor beta chains sequenced from a single sample in a study of cytomegalovirus exposure and HLA in healthy donors. Some clones are missing from TCRdb's copy, which holds only in-frame ones; the method was immunoSEQ multiplex PCR. Found here are 200,000 or so clones, 70% to 85% of them singletons; the top ten hold around an eighth. The sequenced sample was PBMCs. Receptors originate from a woman aged 25 to 39 in good health and CMV-seropositive.

The gene calls are TRBV6-4 and TRBJ2-1; D unclear. The CDR3 is made up of 13 amino acids. The germline V gene has CDR1 MRHNA and CDR2 SNTAGT. Trimming removed 2 bases at V and 3 bases at J, with 5 bases between. The CDR3 protein is CASSDTGYNEQFF. The CDR3 DNA sequence: TGTGCCAGCAGTGACACGGGCTACAATGAGCAGTTCTTC.

This clone was recorded only once. V gene TRBV28 combines with J gene TRBJ2-7; the match to TRBD2 covers 11 bases. V trimming: 6 bases; J trimming: 5 bases; junction bases outside the gene matches: 12. Germline loops: CDR1 MDHEN, CDR2 SYDVKM. The CDR3 has 16 residues. Here the CDR3 DNA reads TGTGCCAGCAGAGAAACTAGCGGGAGTAGATTAGACGAGCAGTACTTC. This encodes CASRETSGSRLDEQYF.

V gene TRBV9 combines with J gene TRBJ1-1; TRBD1 is a possible D gene (5 bases). Germline V gives CDR1 SGDLS, CDR2 YYNGEE. CDR3 size: 13 residues. Trimming cost V 3 bases and J 4 bases, with 10 bases left between them. CDR3 in amino acids: CASSAFRATEAFF. The CDR3 DNA reads as TGTGCCAGCAGCGCCTTCAGGGCCACTGAAGCTTTCTTT.

The sample holds one count of this clone. This chain links TRBV29-1 with TRBJ1-5; a weak D match, TRBD1 (5 bases). Germline V gene lookup returns CDR1 SQVTM and CDR2 ANQGSEA. The CDR3 loop spans 13 amino acids. Trimming took 6 bases from V and 5 from J, leaving 14 bases between them. The chain's CDR3 is CSVADRFDQPQHF. As DNA, the CDR3 is TGCAGCGTCGCAGACAGATTTGATCAGCCCCAGCATTTT. Complete variable domain (other parts from reference TRBV29-1 and TRBJ1-5): SAVISQKPSRDICQRGTSLTIQCQVDSQVTMMFWYRQQPGQSLTLIATANQGSEATYESGFVIDKFPISRPNLTFSTLTVSNMSPEDSSIYLCSVADRFDQPQHFGDGTRLSIL.

The chain uses TRBV4-1 and TRBJ1-2, with 11 positions matching TRBD1. V lost 0 bases to trimming and J lost 4 bases; unmatched junction nucleotides: 7. CDR1 MGHRA and CDR2 YSYEKL come from the germline V gene. CDR3 length: 17 amino acids. Here the CDR3 reads CASSQEGWDRGGYGYTF. The CDR3 nucleotides read TGCGCCAGCAGCCAAGAAGGTTGGGACAGGGGGGGCTATGGCTACACCTTC.

The chain has TRBV7-8 and TRBJ2-5; 9 bases are a match to TRBD1. V dropped 1 base and J dropped 4; count of bases not matched to a gene: 7. This CDR3 has 16 residues. Germline CDR1 and CDR2: SGHVS and FQNEAQ. CDR3 protein: CASSLGTGAGRETQYF. CDR3 coding DNA: TGTGCCAGCAGCTTAGGGACAGGGGCAGGTAGAGAGACCCAGTACTTC.

This sequence joins TRBV4-1 and TRBJ1-5, with TRBD1 as a possible D gene (5 bases). Per germline, CDR1 MGHRA and CDR2 YSYEKL. The CDR3 is made up of 13 amino acids. Trimming took off 1 base at V and 9 bases at J, with 10 bases between the two ends. In DNA form, the CDR3 reads TGCGCCAGCAGCCAAGTCCCCGGGGGGCCCCAGCATTTT. This translates into CASSQVPGGPQHF.